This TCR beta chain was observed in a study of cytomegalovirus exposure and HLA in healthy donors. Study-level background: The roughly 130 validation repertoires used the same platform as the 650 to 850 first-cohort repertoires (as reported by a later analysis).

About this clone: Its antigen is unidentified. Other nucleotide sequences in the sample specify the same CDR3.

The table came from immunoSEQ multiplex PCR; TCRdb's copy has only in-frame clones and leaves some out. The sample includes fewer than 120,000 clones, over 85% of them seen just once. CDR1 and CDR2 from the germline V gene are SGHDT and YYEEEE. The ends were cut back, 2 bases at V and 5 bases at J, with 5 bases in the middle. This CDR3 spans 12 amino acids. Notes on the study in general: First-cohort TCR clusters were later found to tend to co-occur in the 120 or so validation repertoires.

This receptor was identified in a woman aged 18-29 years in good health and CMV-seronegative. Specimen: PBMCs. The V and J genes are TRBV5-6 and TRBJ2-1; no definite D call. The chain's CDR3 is CASSLQDNEQFF. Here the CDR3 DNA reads TGTGCCAGCAGCTTACAAGACAATGAGCAGTTCTTC.